Listed below are T cell receptor beta chains from one sample, sequenced in a study of T cell clones after liver transplantation. The repertoire was sequenced with immunoSEQ multiplex PCR; TCRdb's copy has only in-frame clones and lacks some. This sample has roughly 51,000 clones, with about 69% found just once. This specimen was CD4+ T cells from blood, taken 54 months after liver transplant. Receptors were obtained from a human patient who received a liver transplant. Some T cells may be supplied by the graft donor. CDR3s include the opening cysteine and the closing phenylalanine or tryptophan. Part of the rows lack a size; the others show once, few, many or a class for expanded clones.

v_gene: TRBV7-9
abundance: -
j_gene: TRBJ1-1
CDR3aa: CASSLVLGETEAFF

v_gene: TRBV4-2
abundance: -
j_gene: TRBJ2-7
CDR3aa: CASSHGHRSGGDEQYF

v_gene: TRBV7-8
abundance: -
j_gene: TRBJ2-7
CDR3aa: CASSPQRTGLHPSYEQYF

v_gene: TRBV6-1
abundance: -
j_gene: TRBJ1-6
CDR3aa: CASSEAGSPYSPLHF

v_gene: TRBV6-5
abundance: -
j_gene: TRBJ2-2
CDR3aa: CASRPAGQNTGELFF

v_gene: TRBV6-1
abundance: -
j_gene: TRBJ2-6
CDR3aa: CATGPKRSGANVLTF

v_gene: TRBV11-1
abundance: -
j_gene: TRBJ1-1
CDR3aa: CASSLRRAAEAFF

v_gene: TRBV10-2
abundance: -
j_gene: TRBJ2-1
CDR3aa: CASSESDRSSYNEQFF

v_gene: TRBV19
abundance: -
j_gene: TRBJ1-5
CDR3aa: CASTLGSIGQPQHF

v_gene: TRBV19
abundance: -
j_gene: TRBJ2-1
CDR3aa: CASSIGGGAVNEQFF

v_gene: TRBV10-2
abundance: -
j_gene: TRBJ1-1
CDR3aa: CASSEFGNTEAFF

v_gene: TRBV6-6
abundance: few
j_gene: TRBJ2-1
CDR3aa: CASRIRSGGIYNEQFF

v_gene: TRBV5-1
abundance: once
j_gene: TRBJ1-4
CDR3aa: CASLKEPGRSEKLFF

v_gene: TRBV5-4
abundance: -
j_gene: TRBJ2-2
CDR3aa: CASSLAGVQGGELFF

v_gene: TRBV5-1
abundance: -
j_gene: TRBJ2-3
CDR3aa: CASSSNLIAGGSTDTQYF

v_gene: TRBV5-4
abundance: -
j_gene: TRBJ1-6
CDR3aa: CASSTRQGRHSPLHF

v_gene: TRBV5-6
abundance: -
j_gene: TRBJ2-4
CDR3aa: CASSQPRTGRINIQYF

v_gene: TRBV4-1
abundance: -
j_gene: TRBJ2-7
CDR3aa: CASSQEPLGTPGYEQYF

v_gene: TRBV28
abundance: -
j_gene: TRBJ2-1
CDR3aa: CASTGGTVGYNEQFF